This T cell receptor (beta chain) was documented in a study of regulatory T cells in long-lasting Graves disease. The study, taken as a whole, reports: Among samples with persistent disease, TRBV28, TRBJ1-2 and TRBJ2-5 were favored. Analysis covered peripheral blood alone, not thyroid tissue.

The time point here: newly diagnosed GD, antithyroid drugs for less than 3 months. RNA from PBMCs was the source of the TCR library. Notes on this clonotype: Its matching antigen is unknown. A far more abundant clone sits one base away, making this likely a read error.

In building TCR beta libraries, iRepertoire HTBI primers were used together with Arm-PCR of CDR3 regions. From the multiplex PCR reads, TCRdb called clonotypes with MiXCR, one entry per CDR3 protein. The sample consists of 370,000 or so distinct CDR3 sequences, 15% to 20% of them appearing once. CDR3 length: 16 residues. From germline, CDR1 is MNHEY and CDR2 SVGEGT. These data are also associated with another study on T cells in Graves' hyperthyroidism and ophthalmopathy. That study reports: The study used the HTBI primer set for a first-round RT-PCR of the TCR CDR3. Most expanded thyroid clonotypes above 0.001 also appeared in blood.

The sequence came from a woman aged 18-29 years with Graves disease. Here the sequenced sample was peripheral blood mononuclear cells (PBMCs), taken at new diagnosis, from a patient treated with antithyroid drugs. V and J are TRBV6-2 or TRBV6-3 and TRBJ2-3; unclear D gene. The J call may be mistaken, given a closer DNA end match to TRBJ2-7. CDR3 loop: CASSYGGRRPSYEQYF. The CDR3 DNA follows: TGTGCCAGCAGTTACGGCGGCAGGCGACCCTCCTACGAGCAGTACTTC.